These 29 T cell receptor beta chains originate from one sample sequenced in a study of T cell responses to AZD1222 COVID-19 vaccine. Libraries were prepared by immunoSEQ multiplex PCR; TCRdb keeps only in-frame clonotypes and omits some of them. The data show approximately 140,000 clones, approximately 90% seen once. The sequences come from peripheral blood, collected 28 days after the second AZD1222 dose. The receptors stem from an adult who received the AZD1222 COVID-19 vaccine.

The chain uses TRBV27 and TRBJ1-2; D unclear. V was shortened by 3 bases and J by 3 bases, with 8 bases between the two germline ends. Germline V CDR1 and CDR2: MNHEY, SMNVEV (reference sequence). The CDR3 contains 13 residues. The CDR3 coding sequence is TGTGCCAGCAGTTTCACCCAGTACTATGGCTACACCTTC. It yields the protein CASSFTQYYGYTF.

This clone was counted a single time. The chain has TRBV27 and TRBJ1-6, with D unresolved. The CDR3 totals 18 residues. Germline CDR1 is MNHEY and CDR2 is SMNVEV (reference sequence). The germline V and J ends were trimmed by 0 bases and 0 bases, with 12 bases remaining between them. The CDR3 DNA reads TGTGCCAGCAGTTTATCGATACGGCCAGGCTCCTATAATTCACCCCTCCACTTT. This gives the protein CASSLSIRPGSYNSPLHF.

This chain connects TRBV9 to TRBJ1-1; D remains ambiguous. Germline CDR1 and CDR2: SGDLS and YYNGEE. The ends were cut back, 0 bases at V and 2 bases at J, with 8 bases in the middle. This CDR3 spans 14 amino acids. The CDR3 coding sequence is TGTGCCAGCAGCGTAGGATGGGGTAACACTGAAGCTTTCTTT. It encodes CASSVGWGNTEAFF.

This clone was counted once. The chain uses TRBV19 and TRBJ2-1; 16 nucleotides agree with TRBD2. The germline V gene has CDR1 LNHDA and CDR2 SQIVND (reference sequence). CDR3 length: 15 amino acids. The V segment lost 5 bases and the J segment 10 bases; nucleotides outside the gene matches: 5. CDR3 region: CASSVAGLAGGEQFF. CDR3 in DNA: TGTGCCAGTAGTGTCGCGGGACTAGCGGGAGGGGAGCAGTTCTTC.

This clone is deemed medium-sized (0.01 to 0.1%). V gene TRBV6-5 combines with J gene TRBJ1-5; a weak D match, TRBD1 (5 bases). This CDR3 comprises 14 residues. Per germline, CDR1 MNHEY and CDR2 SVGAGI. Trimming stripped 8 bases from V and 3 bases from J, with 14 bases between. For the CDR3, the DNA is TGTGCCAGCGGAGTCAGGGATGACAATCAGCCCCAGCATTTT. Translated, it gives CASGVRDDNQPQHF.

CDR3 loop: CASSPMEGRTEAFF. DNA for the CDR3: TGTGCCAGCAGTCCCATGGAGGGAAGAACTGAAGCTTTCTTT. The chain is built from TRBV6-6 and TRBJ1-1; D unresolved. The CDR3 totals 14 residues. V gave up 5 bases and J gave up 5 bases, with 15 bases separating them. CDR1 and CDR2 from the germline V gene are MNHNY and SVGAGI (reference sequence).

This clone was recorded a few times. The chain joins TRBV10-3 to TRBJ2-2, with TRBD2 matching 12 bases. Looked up from germline, CDR1 is ENHRY and CDR2 is SYGVKD. V lost 6 bases, J lost 5 bases, and 10 bases stayed unmatched. The CDR3 sequence is 17 residues long. Here the CDR3 reads CAISRTSGEAGTGELFF. The CDR3 DNA reads TGTGCCATCAGCCGGACTAGCGGGGAGGCGGGAACCGGGGAGCTGTTTTTT.

This clone was seen a few times. V gene TRBV5-4 combines with J gene TRBJ2-3, with 10 bases that match TRBD2. Germline V gene data show CDR1 as SGHNT and CDR2 as YYREEE (reference sequence). This CDR3 has 18 amino acids. The J segment lost 3 bases and the V segment lost 1 base, leaving 11 bases of the junction unmatched. In nucleotides, the CDR3 is TGTGCCAGCAGCTTGCGTAAGCGGGGGGGCCACGGGACAGATACGCAGTATTTT. It translates to CASSLRKRGGHGTDTQYF.

This chain links TRBV4-1 with TRBJ1-3; D ambiguous. The ends were cut back, 1 base at V and 0 bases at J, with 7 bases in the middle. Per germline, CDR1 MGHRA and CDR2 YSYEKL. There are 15 residues in the CDR3. Written as DNA, the CDR3 is TGCGCCAGCAGCCAAGGCCGGTCCTCTGGAAACACCATATATTTT. Its translation is CASSQGRSSGNTIYF.

This clone showed up just a few times. The rearrangement links TRBV4-1 to TRBJ1-2; the D is unclear. Trimming took off 0 bases at V and 3 bases at J, with 5 bases between the two ends. CDR1 is MGHRA and CDR2 is YSYEKL in the germline V gene. This CDR3 region has 13 residues. CDR3 sequence: CASSQETDYGYTF. The CDR3 nucleotides read TGCGCCAGCAGCCAAGAAACGGACTATGGCTACACCTTC.

This CDR3 reads CASTGTSGGARSFETQYF. The CDR3 DNA reads as TGTGCCAGCACCGGGACTAGCGGGGGGGCAAGGTCTTTTGAGACCCAGTACTTC. This chain links TRBV28 with TRBJ2-5; 16 positions agree with TRBD2. Trimming at V came to 7 bases and at J to 5 bases, leaving 13 bases not matched to a gene. The CDR3 is made up of 18 amino acids. Per the germline V gene, CDR1 is MDHEN and CDR2 is SYDVKM.

The rearrangement links TRBV27 to TRBJ1-2; D gene uncertain. Trimming removed 0 bases from V and 3 bases from J, with 17 bases in between. Germline CDR1 MNHEY, CDR2 SMNVEV (reference sequence). CDR3 length: 17 amino acids. CDR3 nucleotides: TGTGCCAGCAGTTTATCGCCGGGCGCCCGCCGACACTATGGCTACACCTTC. Its protein product is CASSLSPGARRHYGYTF.

This sequence joins TRBV19 and TRBJ1-6; 7 positions agree with TRBD1. The CDR3 has 14 residues. The germline CDR1 and CDR2 sequences are LNHDA and SQIVND (reference sequence). The J segment lost 9 bases and the V segment lost 6 bases, leaving 8 bases of the junction unmatched. CDR3: CASSPGTAISPLHF. Here the CDR3 DNA reads TGTGCCAGTAGCCCCGGGACAGCAATTTCACCCCTCCACTTT.

The chain is built from TRBV5-1 and TRBJ2-7; D remains unclear. The germline V gene encodes CDR1 SGHRS and CDR2 YFSETQ. The germline V and J ends were trimmed by 2 bases and 6 bases, with 12 bases remaining between them. The CDR3 totals 13 residues. The DNA for the CDR3 is TGCGCCAGCAGCTTAGGTCCCACGGGCGAGCAGTACGTC. The encoded protein is CASSLGPTGEQYV.

The rearrangement links TRBV6-5 to TRBJ2-5; D not certain. The germline gives CDR1 MNHEY, CDR2 SVGAGI. The CDR3 sequence is 14 residues long. V lost 8 bases to trimming and J lost 4 bases, with 17 bases between them. CDR3 nucleotides: TGTGCCAGCCAGGCCGAGTTGGGTCGAGAGACCCAGTACTTC. This codes for CASQAELGRETQYF.

The chain links TRBV20-1 to TRBJ1-1, with D unclear. Germline CDR1 is DFQATT and CDR2 is SNEGSKA (reference sequence). CDR3 length equals 12 residues. Deletions cut 3 bases from V and 3 bases from J, with 8 bases between. CDR3 protein: CSASSPDTEAFF. CDR3 nucleotide sequence: TGCAGTGCTAGTTCGCCAGACACTGAAGCTTTCTTT.

This chain joins TRBV30 and TRBJ2-7; D not resolved. CDR1 GTSNPN and CDR2 SVGIG come from the germline V gene (reference sequence). The CDR3 extends over 13 amino acids. V was clipped by 0 bases and J by 2 bases, with 8 bases between them. CDR3 DNA sequence: TGTGCCTGGAGTGTACGTCTCGCCTACGAGCAGTACTTC. Its translation is CAWSVRLAYEQYF.

CDR3 in amino acids: CASSLGAGNSGNTIYF. The CDR3 nucleotides are TGTGCCAGCAGCCTCGGGGCAGGCAACTCTGGAAACACCATATATTTT. This rearrangement joins TRBV5-5 to TRBJ1-3; possible D gene TRBD1, 5 bases. The CDR3 spans 16 residues. From germline, CDR1 is SGHKS and CDR2 YYEKEE (reference sequence). V lost 4 bases to trimming and J lost 0 bases, with 14 bases between them.

The chain couples TRBV6-5 to TRBJ1-5; the match to TRBD1 covers 7 bases. Trimming took 2 bases from V and 4 from J; bases not matched to a gene: 5. The germline V gene encodes CDR1 MNHEY and CDR2 SVGAGI. This CDR3 is built from 15 residues. CDR3 DNA: TGTGCCAGCAGTTACGGGCAGGGGGGAAATCAGCCCCAGCATTTT. Translating it yields CASSYGQGGNQPQHF.

The chain combines TRBV15 with TRBJ2-3; D might be TRBD1 (6 bases). This CDR3 is 14 amino acids long. The V end was cut by 5 bases, the J end by 8 bases, with 17 bases between. From germline, CDR1 is LNHNV and CDR2 YYDKDF (reference sequence). CDR3 DNA: TGTGCCACCAGCTTCGGGACACTAGAAGGTACGCAGTATTTT. Translating gives CATSFGTLEGTQYF. Full variable domain (rest looked up from reference TRBV15 and TRBJ2-3): DAMVIQNPRYQVTQFGKPVTLSCSQTLNHNVMYWYQQKSSQAPKLLFHYYDKDFNNEADTPDNFQSRRPNTSFCFLDIRSPGLGDTAMYLCATSFGTLEGTQYFGPGTRLTVL.

CDR3: CASSSGRRNYGYTF. CDR3 coding DNA: TGTGCCAGTAGCTCGGGGCGGCGGAACTATGGCTACACCTTC. The V call is TRBV19, the J call TRBJ1-2; possible D gene TRBD1, 5 bases. Deletions cut 6 bases from V and 2 bases from J, with 13 bases between. The CDR3 spans 14 residues. In germline, CDR1 is LNHDA, CDR2 SQIVND (reference sequence).

This chain joins TRBV5-4 and TRBJ2-3; possible D gene TRBD2, 6 bases. There are 14 residues in the CDR3. The V gene lost 4 bases and the J gene lost 4 bases, with 13 bases spanning the gap. The germline gives CDR1 SGHNT, CDR2 YYREEE (reference sequence). This CDR3 reads CASSAGTQPDTQYF. The CDR3 region has the DNA TGTGCCAGCAGCGCCGGGACTCAACCAGATACGCAGTATTTT.

This chain uses TRBV7-8 with TRBJ2-5, with TRBD1 matching 11 bases. After removal of 5 bases from V and 2 bases from J, the junction contained 4 bases not matched to a gene. Per germline, CDR1 SGHVS and CDR2 FQNEAQ. The CDR3 has 15 amino acids. The CDR3 is CASSAGQGAQETQYF. CDR3 nucleotide sequence: TGTGCCAGCAGCGCAGGACAGGGGGCGCAAGAGACCCAGTACTTC.

This chain joins TRBV7-9 and TRBJ2-7; 8 positions agree with TRBD2. With 3 bases clipped from V and 3 bases from J, the junction kept 4 bases outside the gene matches. From germline, CDR1 is SEHNR and CDR2 FQNEAQ (reference sequence). The CDR3 has 14 amino acids. The DNA of the CDR3 is TGTGCCAGCAGCTTGGTCGGGGGGGGCTACGAGCAGTACTTC. It is translated as CASSLVGGGYEQYF.

The V gene is TRBV12-3 or TRBV12-4, the J gene TRBJ2-1; D is unclear. The V gene lost 6 bases and the J gene lost 4 bases, with 10 bases spanning the gap. This CDR3 comprises 13 residues. The CDR3 sequence is CASRPRLYNEQFF. CDR3 DNA sequence: TGTGCCAGCAGACCCAGACTGTACAATGAGCAGTTCTTC.

The V gene is TRBV4-2, the J gene TRBJ1-2; weak D call: TRBD1 (6 bases). In germline, CDR1 is LGHNA, CDR2 YNFKEQ. The V end lost 0 bases, the J end lost 2 bases, and 16 bases lay between the germline ends. The CDR3 spans 17 residues. CDR3 residues: CASSQDSSGVGNYGYTF. For the CDR3, the DNA is TGTGCCAGCAGCCAAGACTCATCAGGGGTCGGCAACTATGGCTACACCTTC.

Here the CDR3 DNA reads TGTGCCAGTAGAGAGGACAGGGCTGGAAACACCATATATTTT. Translation gives CASREDRAGNTIYF. The rearrangement links TRBV19 to TRBJ1-3; 8 bases line up with TRBD1. The germline gives CDR1 LNHDA, CDR2 SQIVND (reference sequence). The CDR3 has 14 amino acids. J gave up 2 bases and V 6 bases, and 3 bases lay outside the gene matches.

The V and J genes are TRBV4-1 and TRBJ2-1; possible D gene TRBD1, 5 bases. In germline, CDR1 is MGHRA, CDR2 YSYEKL. The germline V and J ends were trimmed by 1 base and 7 bases, with 11 bases remaining between them. This CDR3 contains 14 residues. CDR3 DNA: TGCGCCAGCAGCCAAGGGTTGGGGCCAAATGAGCAGTTCTTC. It encodes CASSQGLGPNEQFF.

This chain joins TRBV28 and TRBJ1-5; a weak D match, TRBD1 (5 bases). The germline V and J ends were trimmed by 1 base and 4 bases, with 11 bases remaining between them. Germline loops: CDR1 MDHEN, CDR2 SYDVKM. This CDR3 comprises 15 residues. In DNA, the CDR3 is TGTGCCAGCAGTTTATTTGGGACGGTAAATCAGCCCCAGCATTTT. It yields the protein CASSLFGTVNQPQHF.